A single sample gave rise to the 5 T cell receptor beta chains below, sequenced in a study of blood T cell repertoires in COVID-19. Sequenced by immunoSEQ multiplex PCR; TCRdb stores in-frame clones only, minus some. The data show 410,000 or so clones, with around 91% seen just once and under 2% held by the top ten. The sample consisted of peripheral blood. These receptors all stem from a woman aged 40 to 50 with COVID-19, enrolled during active disease.

The rearrangement joins TRBV27 to TRBJ2-1; possibly TRBD2 for D (6 bases). Trimming pared 4 bases from V and 4 bases from J, leaving 20 bases between. Germline CDR1 is MNHEY and CDR2 is SMNVEV (reference sequence). The CDR3 sequence is 17 residues long. CDR3 nucleotide sequence: TGTGCCAGCAGTTCGCTTGGAGTCGGGAGCCTTTACAATGAGCAGTTCTTC. Translation gives CASSSLGVGSLYNEQFF.

The chain employs TRBV4-3 and TRBJ1-1; tentative D call: TRBD1 (5 bases). V was clipped by 4 bases and J by 1 base, with 16 bases between them. Germline V lookup: CDR1 LGHNA, CDR2 YSLEER. The CDR3 spans 16 residues. The CDR3 bases are TGCGCCAGCAGCCGAACCGAGTGGCAGGGGAACACTGAAGCTTTCTTT. Translation gives CASSRTEWQGNTEAFF.

This chain joins TRBV9 and TRBJ1-1, with D uncertain. This CDR3 has 14 amino acids. The germline gives CDR1 SGDLS, CDR2 YYNGEE. Trimming took 2 bases from V and 2 from J, leaving 10 bases between them. DNA for the CDR3: TGTGCCAGCAGCGTCCGGGGAGGTAACACTGAAGCTTTCTTT. Amino acid sequence: CASSVRGGNTEAFF.

The V call is TRBV19, the J call TRBJ1-5; tentatively, D is TRBD1 (6 bases). Trimming cost V 7 bases and J 1 base, with 17 bases left between them. The CDR3 extends over 16 amino acids. Per germline, CDR1 LNHDA and CDR2 SQIVND (reference sequence). CDR3 DNA sequence: TGTGCCAGTACCCAGGGGACCTTTGGGAGCAATCAGCCCCAGCATTTT. Protein sequence: CASTQGTFGSNQPQHF.

This clone is a singleton in its sample. V is TRBV6-5 and J is TRBJ2-5; D is uncertain. Trimming took 0 bases from V and 2 from J, leaving 7 bases between them. The germline V gene has CDR1 MNHEY and CDR2 SVGAGI. There are 14 residues in the CDR3. This CDR3 reads CASSYSRVQETQYF. The DNA of the CDR3 is TGTGCCAGCAGTTACTCGAGAGTTCAAGAGACCCAGTACTTC.